Below, 4 T cell receptor beta chains from the same sample are listed, as sequenced in a study of cytomegalovirus exposure and HLA in healthy donors. Primers: 60 Vbeta forward and 13 Jbeta reverse. The repertoire was sequenced with immunoSEQ multiplex PCR; TCRdb's copy has only in-frame clones and lacks some. The repertoire has 150,000 to 200,000 clones, over 75% of them found once; the top ten carry roughly 6%. The sequencing input was PBMCs. These receptors were taken from a man in his forties or fifties in good health and CMV-seropositive.

The genes are TRBV9 and TRBJ2-3, with no clear D. Germline V lookup: CDR1 SGDLS, CDR2 YYNGEE. The CDR3 has 16 residues. V dropped 0 bases and J dropped 2 bases, with 13 bases sitting between them. The CDR3 DNA is TGTGCCAGCAGCGTAGAAACCCAGGCGTACACAGATACGCAGTATTTT. This gives the protein CASSVETQAYTDTQYF.

The chain is built from TRBV5-6 and TRBJ2-5; 9 positions match TRBD1. The CDR3 runs to 14 residues. Germline CDR1 and CDR2: SGHDT and YYEEEE. V was pared by 6 bases and J by 12 bases, with 15 bases of the junction left unmatched. This CDR3 reads CASTHLQDRGVKYF. The CDR3 bases are TGTGCCAGCACCCATCTACAGGACAGGGGTGTTAAGTACTTC.

The gene calls are TRBV7-8 and TRBJ2-1, with 11 positions matching TRBD1. V gave up 0 bases and J gave up 4 bases; unmatched junction bases: 5. Germline CDR1 SGHVS, CDR2 FQNEAQ. The CDR3 has 17 amino acids. The DNA for the CDR3 is TGTGCCAGCAGCTTAGCGAGGACAGGGGGCCTTTACAATGAGCAGTTCTTC. Translated: CASSLARTGGLYNEQFF.

CDR3 residues: CAWSGQGTGANVLTF. The CDR3 region has the DNA TGTGCCTGGTCGGGACAGGGAACAGGGGCCAACGTCCTGACTTTC. V and J are TRBV30 and TRBJ2-6; TRBD1 aligns across 9 bases. The CDR3 spans 15 residues. The V gene's germline CDR1 is GTSNPN and CDR2 SVGIG (reference sequence). The V gene end was trimmed by 5 bases and the J gene end by 4 bases; junction bases not matched to a gene: 6.